This record looks at one TCR beta chain sequence and its context. The data were obtained in a study of blood T cell repertoires in COVID-19. The data were produced by immunoSEQ multiplex PCR, yet TCRdb's version contains in-frame clones alone and is incomplete. The sample yields roughly 670,000 clones, about nine tenths seen once. The V end was cut by 6 bases, the J end by 0 bases, with 9 bases between. The CDR3 covers 14 residues. The germline V gene has CDR1 MNHEY and CDR2 SVGAGI. The rearrangement joins TRBV6-5 to TRBJ2-4; maybe TRBD2 (5 bases). This sequence was found in a young woman with acute or convalescent COVID-19. Sample: peripheral blood. The DNA of the CDR3 is TGTGCCAGCAGCCCGGGGATAGCCAAAAACATTCAGTACTTC. Its protein is CASSPGIAKNIQYF.